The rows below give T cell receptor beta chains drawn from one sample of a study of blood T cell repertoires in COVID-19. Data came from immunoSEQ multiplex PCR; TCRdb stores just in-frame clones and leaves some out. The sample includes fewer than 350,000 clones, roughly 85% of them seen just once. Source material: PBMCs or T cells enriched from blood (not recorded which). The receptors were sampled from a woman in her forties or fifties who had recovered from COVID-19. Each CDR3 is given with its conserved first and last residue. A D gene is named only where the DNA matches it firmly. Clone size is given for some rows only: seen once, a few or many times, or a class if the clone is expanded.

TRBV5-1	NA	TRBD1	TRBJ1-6	CASSFRGKTNNSPLHF	TGCGCCAGCAGCTTCAGGGGGAAAACGAATAATTCACCCCTCCACTTT
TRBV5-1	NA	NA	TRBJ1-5	CASSLEPREGHSNQPQHF	TGCGCCAGCAGCTTGGAACCGAGAGAGGGTCATAGCAATCAGCCCCAGCATTTT
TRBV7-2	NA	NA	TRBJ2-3	CASSSVATSTDTQYF	TGTGCCAGCAGCTCTGTAGCTACTAGCACAGATACGCAGTATTTT
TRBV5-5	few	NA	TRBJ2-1	CASSLFAGSNNEQFF	TGTGCCAGCAGCTTGTTTGCGGGGTCTAACAATGAGCAGTTCTTC
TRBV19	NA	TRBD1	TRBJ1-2	CASSTSGTGGGYTF	TGTGCCAGTTCCACATCGGGGACAGGGGGCGGCTACACCTTC
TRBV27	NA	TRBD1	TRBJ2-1	CASSLYGQGKNEQFF	TGTGCCAGCAGTTTATACGGACAGGGGAAAAATGAGCAGTTCTTC
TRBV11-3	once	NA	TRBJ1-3	CASSPGRSSGNTIYF	TGTGCCAGCAGCCCAGGCCGAAGCTCTGGAAACACCATATATTTT
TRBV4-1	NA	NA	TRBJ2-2	CASSQRSDTGELFF	TGCGCCAGCAGCCAACGTTCAGATACCGGGGAGCTGTTTTTT
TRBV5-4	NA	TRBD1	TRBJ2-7	CASSFSQGAYYEQYF	TGTGCCAGCAGCTTCTCACAGGGGGCATATTACGAGCAGTACTTC
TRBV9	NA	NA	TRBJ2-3	CASSGGADTQYF	TGTGCCAGCAGCGGGGGGGCAGATACGCAGTATTTT
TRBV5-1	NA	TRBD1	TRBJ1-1	CASSFGDRDIFGTEAFF	TGCGCCAGCAGCTTTGGAGACAGGGACATTTTTGGCACTGAAGCTTTCTTT
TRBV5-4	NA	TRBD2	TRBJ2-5	CASSTGTSATQETQYF	TGTGCCAGCAGCACGGGGACTAGCGCCACGCAAGAGACCCAGTACTTC
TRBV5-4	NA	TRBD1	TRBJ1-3	CASSIDPGTVNTIYF	TGTGCCAGCAGCATCGACCCCGGGACAGTGAACACCATATATTTT
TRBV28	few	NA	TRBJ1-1	CASIPQFLNTEAFF	TGTGCCAGCATCCCACAGTTTCTGAACACTGAAGCTTTCTTT
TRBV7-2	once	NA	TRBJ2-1	CASSWEGDEQFF	TGTGCCAGCAGCTGGGAGGGGGATGAGCAGTTCTTC
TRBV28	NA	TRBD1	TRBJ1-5	CASSGPGQANNQPQHF	TGTGCCAGCAGTGGACCGGGACAGGCTAATAATCAGCCCCAGCATTTT
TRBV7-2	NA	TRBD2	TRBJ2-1	CASSYGTSGIEQFF	TGTGCCAGCAGCTACGGGACTAGCGGGATTGAGCAGTTCTTC
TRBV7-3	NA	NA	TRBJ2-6	CASSGHTPGANVLTF	TGTGCCAGCAGCGGACACACGCCTGGGGCCAACGTCCTGACTTTC
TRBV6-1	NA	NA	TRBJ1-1	CASSEGHTNTEAFF	TGTGCCAGCAGTGAGGGACACACGAACACTGAAGCTTTCTTT
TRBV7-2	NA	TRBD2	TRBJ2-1	CASSSTSGTTYNEQFF	TGTGCCAGCAGCTCAACTAGCGGAACTACCTACAATGAGCAGTTCTTC
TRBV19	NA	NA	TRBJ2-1	CASGFGARSDEQFF	TGTGCCAGTGGGTTTGGGGCGAGAAGTGATGAGCAGTTCTTC
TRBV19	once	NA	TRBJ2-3	CASRREGTDTQYF	TGTGCCAGTCGGAGGGAGGGCACAGATACGCAGTATTTT
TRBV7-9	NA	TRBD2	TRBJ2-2	CASSFGGGSAGELFF	TGTGCCAGCAGCTTTGGCGGGGGGAGCGCCGGGGAGCTGTTTTTT
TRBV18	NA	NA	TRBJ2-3	CASSPSGRIDTQYF	TGTGCCAGCTCACCATCCGGGAGAATTGATACGCAGTATTTT
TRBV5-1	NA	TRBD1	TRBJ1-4	CASSWTGPDEKLFF	TGCGCCAGCAGCTGGACAGGGCCTGATGAAAAACTGTTTTTT
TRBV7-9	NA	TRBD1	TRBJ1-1	CASSPGQGVNTEAFF	TGTGCCAGCAGCCCCGGACAGGGGGTGAACACTGAAGCTTTCTTT
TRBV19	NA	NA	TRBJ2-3	CASSIVSSGDTQYF	TGTGCCAGTAGTATAGTTAGTAGCGGAGATACGCAGTATTTT
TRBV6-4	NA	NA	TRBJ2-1	CASSDSINSGEQFF	TGTGCCAGCAGTGACTCGATCAATTCGGGTGAGCAGTTCTTC
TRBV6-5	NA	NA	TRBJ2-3	CASSLENTDTQYF	TGTGCCAGCAGTTTAGAAAACACAGATACGCAGTATTTT
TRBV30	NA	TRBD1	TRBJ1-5	CAWRDRVGQPQHF	TGTGCCTGGAGAGACAGGGTTGGCCAGCCCCAGCATTTT
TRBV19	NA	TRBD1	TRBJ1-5	CASTSPLGQGGNQPQHF	TGTGCCAGTACCTCCCCCCTGGGACAGGGAGGCAATCAGCCCCAGCATTTT
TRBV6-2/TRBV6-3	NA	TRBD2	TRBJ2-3	CASSGRRLAGGRTDTQYF	TGTGCCAGCAGTGGAAGGAGACTAGCGGGAGGGCGCACAGATACGCAGTATTTT
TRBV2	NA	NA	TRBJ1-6	CASTFRLNSPLHF	TGTGCCAGCACGTTCCGGTTAAATTCACCCCTCCACTTT
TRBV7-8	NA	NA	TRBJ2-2	CASSPTAGHTGELFF	TGTGCCAGCAGTCCCACCGCAGGGCACACCGGGGAGCTGTTTTTT
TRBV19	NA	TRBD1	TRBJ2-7	CASSVGQGTHEQYF	TGTGCCAGTAGTGTCGGACAGGGCACCCACGAGCAGTACTTC
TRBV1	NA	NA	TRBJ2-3	CTSSLYSGTSGRSTDTQYF	TGCACCAGCAGCCTATACAGCGGAACTAGCGGGAGGAGCACAGATACGCAGTATTTT
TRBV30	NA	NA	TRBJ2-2	CAWSVGGWDTGELFF	TGTGCCTGGAGTGTAGGGGGTTGGGACACCGGGGAGCTGTTTTTT
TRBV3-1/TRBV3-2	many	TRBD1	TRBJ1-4	CASSQLIRQGREKLFF	TGTGCCAGCAGCCAGCTGATACGACAGGGTCGAGAAAAACTGTTTTTT
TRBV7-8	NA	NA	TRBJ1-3	CASSLAGPDTIYF	TGTGCCAGCAGCTTGGCAGGGCCAGACACCATATATTTT
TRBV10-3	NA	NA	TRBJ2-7	CAIGDSGNEQYF	TGTGCCATCGGGGACTCCGGGAACGAGCAGTACTTC
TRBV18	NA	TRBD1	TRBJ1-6	CASSLGDRDNSPLHF	TGTGCCAGCTCACTCGGGGACAGGGATAATTCACCCCTCCACTTT
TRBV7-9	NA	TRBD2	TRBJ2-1	CASSLTGGNYNEQFF	TGTGCCAGCAGCTTAACGGGAGGGAACTACAATGAGCAGTTCTTC
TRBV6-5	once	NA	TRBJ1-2	CASRMRSRMDYTF	TGTGCCAGCAGGATGCGGAGTCGGATGGACTACACCTTC
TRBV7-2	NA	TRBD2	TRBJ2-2	CASSITSGRGNGELFF	TGTGCCAGCAGCATAACTAGCGGGAGGGGAAACGGGGAGCTGTTTTTT
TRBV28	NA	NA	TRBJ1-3	CASSQYNRPGNTIYF	TGTGCCAGCAGTCAATACAACAGACCTGGAAACACCATATATTTT
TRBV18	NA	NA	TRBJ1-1	CASSPSQRGGTEAFF	TGTGCCAGCTCACCTTCCCAAAGGGGGGGCACTGAAGCTTTCTTT
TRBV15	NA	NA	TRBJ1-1	CATSRAGNTEAFF	TGTGCCACCAGCAGAGCCGGTAACACTGAAGCTTTCTTT
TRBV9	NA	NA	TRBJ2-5	CASSSSNRFQETQYF	TGTGCCAGCAGCAGTAGTAACAGGTTTCAAGAGACCCAGTACTTC
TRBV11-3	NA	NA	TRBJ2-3	CASSPGRSITDTQYF	TGTGCCAGCAGCCCAGGTCGGTCCATCACAGATACGCAGTATTTT
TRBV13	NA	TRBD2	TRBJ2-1	CATQRGEYNEQFF	TGTGCCACCCAGCGGGGGGAATACAATGAGCAGTTCTTC
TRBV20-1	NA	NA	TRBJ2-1	CSAYWNEQFF	TGCAGTGCCTATTGGAATGAGCAGTTCTTC
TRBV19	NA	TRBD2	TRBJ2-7	CASRWTGGKPYEQYF	TGTGCCAGTAGATGGACGGGAGGGAAACCCTACGAGCAGTACTTC
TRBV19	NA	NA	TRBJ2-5	CASSMVRMETQYF	TGTGCCAGTAGTATGGTCAGAATGGAGACCCAGTACTTC
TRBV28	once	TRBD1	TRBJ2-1	CASTSGTGINEQFF	TGTGCCAGCACCTCCGGGACAGGGATCAATGAGCAGTTCTTC
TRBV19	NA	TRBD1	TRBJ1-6	CASNRDSVNSPLHF	TGTGCCAGTAACCGGGACAGTGTAAATTCACCCCTCCACTTT
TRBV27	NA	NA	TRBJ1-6	CASSLTTGSPYNSPLHF	TGTGCCAGCAGTCTAACTACAGGGTCCCCTTATAATTCACCCCTCCACTTT
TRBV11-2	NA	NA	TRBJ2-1	CASSLEATNNEQFF	TGTGCCAGCAGCTTAGAAGCTACCAACAATGAGCAGTTCTTC